This T cell receptor beta chain was observed in a study of T-cell reconstitution after alpha-beta-depleted transplantation in children. The TCRbeta library was prepared with unique molecular identifiers. TCRdb ran MiXCR on the PCR reads and lists one entry per CDR3 protein. Among more than 200,000 distinct CDR3 sequences, roughly a quarter were seen once, and the ten largest hold about 5%. Study-wide results and limits: Diversity and T-cell counts at one year after transplant derived mostly from new T cells. Reportedly, roughly two months post-transplant, alpha-beta T cells arose from several hundred expanded graft clones.

Worth noting for this clonotype: Its cognate antigen is unknown.

The receptor comes from a female patient aged 2-9 years who had a stem cell transplant for congenital amegakaryocytic thrombocytopenia, so the T cells may come from the graft donor. The sample here was PBMCs, mostly from graft donor cells, taken 360 days after TCRalphabeta/CD19-depleted stem cell transplant.

The CDR3 bases are TGTGCCAGCAGTTTATCCAGGACAGGGGTTGTAAGGACCCAGTACTTC. Amino acid sequence: CASSLSRTGVVRTQYF. V gene TRBV12-3 or TRBV12-4 combines with J gene TRBJ2-5, with 9 bases identical to TRBD1. The CDR3 consists of 16 residues. The V segment lost 2 bases and the J segment 7 bases; nucleotides outside the gene matches: 11.